Presented here are 16 T cell receptor beta chains from one specimen sequenced in a study of CD4 T cells in relation to SARS-CoV-2 and coronaviruses (dated by TCRdb to 2020 to 2023). The method behind the library was the immunoSEQ multiplex PCR assay. TCRdb provides this immuneACCESS table in a form limited to in-frame rearrangements. Some clones are lacking; in checked studies, under half of them reflect an unresolved V gene, and why the rest are absent is not known. This sample comprises about 24,000 clones, around 74% of them detected only once. The ten most abundant clones make up 12% of the sample. The antigens for these receptors are not known. CD4+ T cells from unexposed donors were collected before the COVID-19 pandemic (2011-2018). Following 10 days of culture, the EasySep CD4+ T cell isolation kit was used to isolate CD4+ T cells. Material for sequencing was CD4+ T cells from PBMCs, cultured in vitro. These receptors were obtained from a human donor in good health.

The chain uses TRBV27 and TRBJ1-1; weak D call: TRBD1 (6 bases). V lost 1 base, J lost 4 bases, and 10 bases lay in between. CDR1 and CDR2 (germline): MNHEY, SMNVEV (reference sequence). CDR3 length: 14 residues. CDR3 loop: CASSLFRGGTEAFF. The CDR3 DNA sequence: TGTGCCAGCAGTTTATTTAGGGGGGGCACTGAAGCTTTCTTT.

This clone is categorized as large. The rearrangement uses TRBV19 and TRBJ1-4, with D tentatively TRBD1 (5 bases). V dropped 11 bases and J dropped 11 bases, with 9 bases sitting between them. CDR3 length equals 9 residues. CDR1 LNHDA and CDR2 SQIVND come from the germline V gene (reference sequence). The CDR3 sequence is CASWGKLFF. The DNA for the CDR3 is TGTGCCTCATGGGGGAAACTGTTTTTT.

This chain connects TRBV7-9 to TRBJ2-5; no reliable D call. Germline V gives CDR1 SEHNR, CDR2 FQNEAQ (reference sequence). V was clipped by 8 bases and J by 2 bases, with 12 bases between them. CDR3 length equals 13 residues. The CDR3 bases are TGTGCCAGCTCTATGAGCAATCAAGAGACCCAGTACTTC. Translated: CASSMSNQETQYF.

V gene TRBV7-2 combines with J gene TRBJ1-2; D ambiguous. Germline loops: CDR1 SGHTA, CDR2 FQGNSA. The V and J ends lost 5 bases and 2 bases respectively, with 12 bases between them. The CDR3 has 14 residues. The CDR3 nucleotides are TGTGCCAGCAGCCTACCCACAGAAAACTATGGCTACACCTTC. Its protein is CASSLPTENYGYTF.

The chain is built from TRBV5-1 and TRBJ2-7, with no clear D. Trimming cost V 0 bases and J 2 bases, with 12 bases left between them. This CDR3 is 15 amino acids long. CDR1 is SGHRS, CDR2 YFSETQ, per germline. The CDR3 DNA sequence: TGCGCCAGCAGCTTGGTTGAGGCAGGCCCCTACGAGCAGTACTTC. It codes for CASSLVEAGPYEQYF.

By frequency in the sample, this clone is medium-sized (0.01 to 0.1%). The rearrangement joins TRBV29-1 to TRBJ1-2, with a weak D call TRBD1 (6 bases). Deletions cut 3 bases from V and 4 bases from J, with 12 bases between. The length of the CDR3 is 13 residues. Germline values: CDR1 SQVTM, CDR2 ANQGSEA. In DNA form, the CDR3 reads TGCAGCGTTGAGACAGGCTCAGGCTATGGCTACACCTTC. Translating gives CSVETGSGYGYTF.

The chain recombines TRBV11-2 with TRBJ2-3, with D perhaps matching TRBD2 (6 bases). The V and J ends lost 6 bases and 4 bases respectively, with 14 bases between them. The CDR3 is 14 amino acids. CDR1 and CDR2 (germline): SGHAT, FQNNGV. The DNA for the CDR3 is TGTGCCAGCAGATCACTACGGGAGTCAGATACGCAGTATTTT. It translates to CASRSLRESDTQYF.

The chain has TRBV24-1 and TRBJ2-1; D remains ambiguous. The CDR3 spans 13 residues. Germline loops: CDR1 KGHDR, CDR2 SFDVKD. Trimming left V 5 bases short and J 5 bases short, with 9 bases between. CDR3 DNA: TGTGCCACCAGTGCCCCTGGAGACAATGAGCAGTTCTTC. This translates into CATSAPGDNEQFF.

The chain joins TRBV7-3 to TRBJ2-2, with D possibly being TRBD2 (6 bases). This CDR3 has 14 residues. Germline V gives CDR1 SGHTA, CDR2 FQGTGA. Trimming cost V 4 bases and J 5 bases, with 11 bases left between them. The CDR3 reads CASSSTRETGELFF. DNA of the CDR3: TGTGCCAGCAGCTCGACTAGGGAAACCGGGGAGCTGTTTTTT.

The V and J genes are TRBV19 and TRBJ2-7; tentatively, D is TRBD1 (5 bases). V lost 4 bases, J lost 0 bases, and 10 bases lay in between. Germline lookup yields CDR1 LNHDA and CDR2 SQIVND (reference sequence). The CDR3 is 14 amino acids. CDR3 in DNA: TGTGCCAGTAGTACGGACACAATCTCCTACGAGCAGTACTTC. It codes for CASSTDTISYEQYF. Drawing the rest from reference TRBV19 and TRBJ2-7, the complete variable domain is DGGITQSPKYLFRKEGQNVTLSCEQNLNHDAMYWYRQDPGQGLRLIYYSQIVNDFQKGDIAEGYSVSREKKESFPLTVTSAQKNPTAFYLCASSTDTISYEQYFGPGTRLTVT.

The chain recombines TRBV7-8 with TRBJ2-4; D is ambiguous. V gave up 5 bases and J gave up 7 bases, with 9 bases separating them. The CDR3 runs to 12 residues. CDR1 is SGHVS and CDR2 is FQNEAQ in the germline V gene. For the CDR3, the DNA is TGTGCCAGCAGCCGACCTGGGAACATTCAGTACTTC. Translating it yields CASSRPGNIQYF.

The chain is built from TRBV7-2 and TRBJ2-1, with D unclear. The ends were cut back, 2 bases at V and 2 bases at J, with 10 bases in the middle. Germline V gives CDR1 SGHTA, CDR2 FQGNSA. The length of the CDR3 is 15 residues. The CDR3 sequence: CASSLSDFAYNEQFF. For the CDR3, the DNA is TGTGCCAGCAGCTTATCCGACTTTGCCTACAATGAGCAGTTCTTC.

This sequence joins TRBV24-1 and TRBJ1-1; D might be TRBD1 (5 bases). Germline CDR1 reads KGHDR; CDR2 reads SFDVKD. This CDR3 has 14 amino acids. V lost 7 bases to trimming and J lost 0 bases, with 11 bases between them. CDR3 sequence (DNA): TGTGCCACCAGGACGGGACGGTTGAACACTGAAGCTTTCTTT. It encodes CATRTGRLNTEAFF.

This clone was seen just once. V gene TRBV5-1 combines with J gene TRBJ1-2, with 11 bases that match TRBD1. The CDR3 covers 15 residues. Per the germline V gene, CDR1 is SGHRS and CDR2 is YFSETQ. V lost 4 bases and J lost 8; bases outside the gene matches: 10. CDR3 sequence (DNA): TGCGCCAGCAGCCCTTTTCGGGACAGGGGGTACGGCTACACCTTC. Translating gives CASSPFRDRGYGYTF.

This chain links TRBV9 with TRBJ1-3, with D maybe TRBD1 (5 bases). This CDR3 comprises 16 residues. CDR1 SGDLS and CDR2 YYNGEE come from the germline V gene. Trimming shortened V by 1 base and J by 2 bases, and 13 bases separated the two germline ends. The CDR3 loop is CASSVHTTGAGNTIYF. The CDR3 nucleotides read TGTGCCAGCAGCGTACACACTACAGGTGCTGGAAACACCATATATTTT.

For the CDR3, the DNA is TGTGCCTGGAACAAAGGACTAGCGAACACCGGGGAGCTGTTTTTT. Translation: CAWNKGLANTGELFF. J is TRBJ2-2 and V is TRBV30; 7 bases line up with TRBD2. V trimming: 4 bases; J trimming: 0 bases; junction bases outside the gene matches: 5. The CDR3 is 15 amino acids. Per germline, CDR1 GTSNPN and CDR2 SVGIG (reference sequence).